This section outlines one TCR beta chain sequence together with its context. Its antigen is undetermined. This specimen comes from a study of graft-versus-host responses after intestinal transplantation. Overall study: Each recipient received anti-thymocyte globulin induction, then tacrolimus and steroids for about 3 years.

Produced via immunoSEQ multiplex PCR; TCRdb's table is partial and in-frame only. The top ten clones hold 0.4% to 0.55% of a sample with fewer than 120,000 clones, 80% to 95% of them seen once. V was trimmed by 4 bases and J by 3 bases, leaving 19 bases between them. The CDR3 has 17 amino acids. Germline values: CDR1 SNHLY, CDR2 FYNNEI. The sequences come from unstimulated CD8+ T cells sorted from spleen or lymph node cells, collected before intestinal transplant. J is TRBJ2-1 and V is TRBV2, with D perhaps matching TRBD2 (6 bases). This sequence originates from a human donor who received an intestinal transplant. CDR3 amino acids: CASSGPEGGARYNEQFF. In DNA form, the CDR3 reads TGTGCCAGCAGTGGCCCCGAGGGCGGGGCCCGCTACAATGAGCAGTTCTTC.